These 16 T cell receptor beta chains came from one sample sequenced in a study of T cell repertoires in aging, cancer and after chemotherapy. Multiplex touch-down PCR with TRB-A/B primers amplified rearranged V-D-J TRB sequences. TCRdb itself ran the multiplex PCR reads through MiXCR, one entry per CDR3 protein. The sample lists 2,500 to 3,000 distinct CDR3 sequences, roughly 60% seen once, with around 69% in the top ten. The template was genomic DNA from peripheral blood, not RNA. Sequences were obtained from blood. Receptors were obtained from a human donor with a blood cancer.

The genes are TRBV11-1 and TRBJ2-7; 10 nucleotides align to TRBD1. The V gene end was trimmed by 3 bases and the J gene end by 5 bases; junction bases not matched to a gene: 7. The CDR3 consists of 15 residues. CDR1 SGHAT and CDR2 FQDESV come from the germline V gene (reference sequence). The CDR3 loop is CASSFPGTGVHEQYF. CDR3 nucleotides: TGTGCCAGCAGCTTCCCCGGGACAGGGGTGCACGAGCAGTACTTC. The full variable domain, rest sourced from reference TRBV11-1 and TRBJ2-7, is EAEVAQSPRYKITEKSQAVAFWCDPISGHATLYWYRQILGQGPELLVQFQDESVVDDSQLPKDRFSAERLKGVDSTLKIQPAELGDSAMYLCASSFPGTGVHEQYFGPGTRLTVT.

The chain couples TRBV6-6 to TRBJ2-1; a possible D gene is TRBD2 (6 bases). Germline assignment: CDR1 MNHNY and CDR2 SVGAGI (reference sequence). V was trimmed by 3 bases and J by 0 bases, leaving 18 bases between them. CDR3 length: 18 amino acids. CDR3 residues: CASSYVGGGGDSYNEQFF. The CDR3 nucleotides are TGTGCCAGCAGTTATGTGGGGGGTGGGGGAGACTCCTACAATGAGCAGTTCTTC.

V and J are TRBV6-5 and TRBJ1-2; D call uncertain. CDR1 is MNHEY and CDR2 is SVGAGI in the germline V gene. Trimming pared 0 bases from V and 3 bases from J, leaving 14 bases between. The CDR3 runs 16 residues. The CDR3 protein is CASSYSREEGDYGYTF. The CDR3 coding sequence is TGTGCCAGCAGTTACTCGAGAGAAGAGGGCGACTATGGCTACACCTTC.

This chain joins TRBV6-1 and TRBJ1-6; D is unresolved. This CDR3 region has 14 residues. CDR1 and CDR2 (germline): MNHNS, SASEGT. V shed 10 bases and J shed 0 bases, with 10 bases lying between them. DNA for the CDR3: TGTGCCACTTCGACTAGCTCCTATAATTCACCCCTCCACTTT. It encodes CATSTSSYNSPLHF.

CDR3 sequence (DNA): TGTGCCAGCAGTGTCAGGGTCGGAGAGACCCAGTACTTC. Translation gives CASSVRVGETQYF. The chain joins TRBV6-5 to TRBJ2-5, with a possible D match to TRBD1 (5 bases). Germline loops: CDR1 MNHEY, CDR2 SVGAGI. V was pared by 5 bases and J by 4 bases, with 11 bases between. The CDR3 spans 13 residues.

CDR3 amino acids: CASSGPGQLLLSGANVLTF. CDR3 nucleotide sequence: TGTGCCAGCAGCGGACCGGGACAGCTACTCCTTAGTGGGGCCAACGTCCTGACTTTC. V and J are TRBV5-6 and TRBJ2-6; 7 positions agree with TRBD1. This CDR3 comprises 19 residues. Germline CDR1 reads SGHDT; CDR2 reads YYEEEE. With 4 bases clipped from V and 3 bases from J, the junction kept 16 bases outside the gene matches.

This chain uses TRBV6-5 with TRBJ1-5, with D perhaps TRBD1 (6 bases). The V gene's germline CDR1 is MNHEY and CDR2 SVGAGI. This CDR3 contains 15 residues. V lost 2 bases, J lost 3 bases, and 11 bases lay in between. Here the CDR3 DNA reads TGTGCCAGCAGTTACGATCGGGACAACAATCAGCCCCAGCATTTT. Translation: CASSYDRDNNQPQHF.

The chain couples TRBV12-3 or TRBV12-4 to TRBJ2-3; tentatively, D is TRBD2 (7 bases). This CDR3 has 16 amino acids. V dropped 4 bases and J dropped 3 bases, with 17 bases sitting between them. The CDR3 nucleotides are TGTGCCAGCAGTTCCTATGGGGGGGCGTTGACAGATACGCAGTATTTT. This codes for CASSSYGGALTDTQYF.

This clonotype was counted only a few times. The rearrangement uses TRBV6-1 and TRBJ2-1; D may be TRBD1 (5 bases). The CDR3 loop spans 13 amino acids. Trimming took off 8 bases at V and 8 bases at J, with 16 bases between the two ends. CDR1 is MNHNS, CDR2 SASEGT, per germline. The CDR3 bases are TGTGCCAGCCGCGCAGGGTCTTGGGATGAGCAGTTCTTC. This sequence encodes CASRAGSWDEQFF.

The rearrangement uses TRBV7-2 and TRBJ2-3; TRBD2 might be the D (6 bases). This CDR3 is 15 amino acids long. Per the germline V gene, CDR1 is SGHTA and CDR2 is FQGNSA. Between the trimmed V and J ends, which lost 1 base and 5 bases, there was a span of 13 bases. CDR3 bases: TGTGCCAGCAGCTTAGGTACCCCGGGAGTAGATACGCAGTATTTT. Its protein product is CASSLGTPGVDTQYF.

By sample share, this clonotype is large. V is TRBV30 and J is TRBJ2-3, with 7 bases that match TRBD2. CDR1 GTSNPN and CDR2 SVGIG come from the germline V gene (reference sequence). J gave up 5 bases and V 4 bases, and 9 bases lay outside the gene matches. The CDR3 length is 14 residues. DNA for the CDR3: TGTGCCTGGAATCGGGCGGGGGTGGGAGATACGCAGTATTTT. Its translation is CAWNRAGVGDTQYF.

The rearrangement links TRBV30 to TRBJ1-6; TRBD1 is a possible D gene (5 bases). The CDR3 consists of 11 residues. The V end was cut by 0 bases, the J end by 16 bases, with 10 bases between. Germline V CDR1 and CDR2: GTSNPN, SVGIG (reference sequence). CDR3 sequence reads: CAWSVGPLLHF. Written as DNA, the CDR3 is TGTGCCTGGAGTGTGGGACCGCTTCTCCACTTT.

In DNA, the CDR3 is TGTGCCAGCAGCTTGGCCGAGGCCTTGGGAGTCTATGGCTACACCTTC. Translation: CASSLAEALGVYGYTF. The chain has TRBV12-3 or TRBV12-4 and TRBJ1-2; D remains ambiguous. The CDR3 extends over 16 amino acids. Trimming pared 6 bases from V and 4 bases from J, leaving 21 bases between.

The rearrangement joins TRBV30 to TRBJ2-3; 8 bases map to TRBD1. The CDR3 loop spans 14 amino acids. J was trimmed by 0 bases and V by 5 bases; bases with no gene match: 4. Germline V gives CDR1 GTSNPN, CDR2 SVGIG (reference sequence). CDR3 in amino acids: CAWDRQGSTDTQYF. CDR3 in DNA: TGTGCCTGGGACAGACAGGGGAGCACAGATACGCAGTATTTT. The full variable domain, with the rest looked up from reference TRBV30 and TRBJ2-3, is SQTIHQWPATLVQPVGSPLSLECTVEGTSNPNLYWYRQAAGRGLQLLFYSVGIGQISSEVPQNLSASRPQDRQFILSSKKLLLSDSGFYLCAWDRQGSTDTQYFGPGTRLTVL.

This sequence joins TRBV12-3 or TRBV12-4 and TRBJ1-1, with 7 positions matching TRBD1. V was clipped by 8 bases and J by 3 bases; unmatched bases: 6. The CDR3 totals 13 residues. CDR3 DNA sequence: TGTGCCAGCGACCAACAGGGGTACACTGAAGCTTTCTTT. Amino acid sequence: CASDQQGYTEAFF.

The rearrangement uses TRBV10-3 and TRBJ2-7; TRBD1 aligns across 9 bases. Per the germline V gene, CDR1 is ENHRY and CDR2 is SYGVKD. The J segment lost 1 base and the V segment lost 6 bases, leaving 4 bases of the junction unmatched. The CDR3 is made up of 14 amino acids. CDR3 amino acids: CAISPGTGSYEQYF. In nucleotides, the CDR3 is TGTGCCATCAGCCCCGGGACAGGGTCCTACGAGCAGTACTTC.